One sample yielded the 31 T cell receptor beta chains listed below, sequenced in a study of cytomegalovirus exposure and HLA in healthy donors. PCR involved 60 Vbeta and 13 Jbeta primers. The assay was immunoSEQ multiplex PCR, and TCRdb's table has in-frame clones only and misses some. The sample has under 90,000 clones, just over 75% seen once. Source material: PBMCs. The receptor source for this set is a man in his fifties in good health and CMV-seropositive.

This chain connects TRBV11-3 to TRBJ2-1; 7 bases are a match to TRBD1. The germline gives CDR1 SGHNT, CDR2 YENEEA. V was clipped by 3 bases and J by 6 bases; unmatched bases: 5. This CDR3 is built from 14 residues. The CDR3 bases are TGTGCCAGCAGCTTGGGACAGAGTATCAATGAGCAGTTCTTC. It codes for CASSLGQSINEQFF.

This chain uses TRBV25-1 with TRBJ2-7; D is perhaps TRBD1 (6 bases). The CDR3 loop spans 13 amino acids. Trimming cost V 5 bases and J 4 bases, with 12 bases left between them. Germline V CDR1 and CDR2: MGHDK, SYGVNS. The CDR3 region has the DNA TGTGCCAGCAGTCAGGACAGAGGTTACGAGCAGTACTTC. It encodes CASSQDRGYEQYF.

This chain links TRBV18 with TRBJ2-3; D call uncertain. Germline CDR1 is KGHSH and CDR2 is LQKENI. V lost 3 bases to trimming and J lost 5 bases, with 9 bases between them. There are 13 residues in the CDR3. CDR3 DNA: TGTGCCAGCTCACCGGCCGGAGAAGATACGCAGTATTTT. Translation: CASSPAGEDTQYF.

The chain combines TRBV14 with TRBJ2-1; TRBD1 matches at 8 bases. V lost 4 bases and J lost 6; bases outside the gene matches: 8. Germline V CDR1 and CDR2: SGHDN, FVKESK. The CDR3 has 15 residues. The CDR3 loop is CASSPRDRGRNEQFF. DNA of the CDR3: TGTGCCAGCAGCCCAAGAGACAGGGGACGCAATGAGCAGTTCTTC.

The sample holds one count of this clone. The J gene is TRBJ1-2, the V gene TRBV30, with 9 bases fitting TRBD1. Germline lookup yields CDR1 GTSNPN and CDR2 SVGIG (reference sequence). V gave up 3 bases and J gave up 8 bases; unmatched junction bases: 10. The length of the CDR3 is 14 residues. Here the CDR3 reads CAWSNGQGMRGYTF. The CDR3 nucleotides are TGTGCCTGGAGCAACGGACAGGGGATGAGAGGCTACACCTTC. Combining the CDR3 with reference TRBV30 and TRBJ1-2 gives the whole variable domain SQTIHQWPATLVQPVGSPLSLECTVEGTSNPNLYWYRQAAGRGLQLLFYSVGIGQISSEVPQNLSASRPQDRQFILSSKKLLLSDSGFYLCAWSNGQGMRGYTFGSGTRLTVV.

To note about this clone: One end of the junction is discordant with germline, which a read error may explain. This chain uses TRBV10-2 with TRBJ2-1, with 9 bases fitting TRBD1. Germline CDR1 and CDR2: WSHSY and SAAADI. The CDR3 totals 16 residues. The CDR3 DNA sequence: TGCGCCAGCAATGAGTCAAGGGGACAGGGCTACAATGAGCAGTTCTTC. Translation gives CASNESRGQGYNEQFF.

The rearrangement links TRBV6-4 to TRBJ2-1; TRBD1 might be the D (6 bases). Trimming stripped 4 bases from V and 8 bases from J, with 15 bases between. CDR3 length equals 14 residues. CDR1 and CDR2 (germline): MRHNA, SNTAGT. DNA of the CDR3: TGTGCCAGCAGTGCGCAGGGGAATCATCATGAGCAGTTCTTC. This encodes CASSAQGNHHEQFF.

V gene TRBV7-2 combines with J gene TRBJ2-3; 14 bases map to TRBD2. The length of the CDR3 is 17 residues. V lost 4 bases and J lost 4; bases outside the gene matches: 7. CDR1 and CDR2 from the germline V gene are SGHTA and FQGNSA. The CDR3 reads CASSSGTSGSPPDTQYF. CDR3 nucleotides: TGTGCCAGCAGCTCCGGGACTAGCGGGAGCCCCCCAGATACGCAGTATTTT.

V is TRBV27 and J is TRBJ2-5, with 8 nucleotides matching TRBD2. Germline V CDR1 and CDR2: MNHEY, SMNVEV (reference sequence). J lost 4 bases, V lost 5 bases, and 3 bases had no gene match. The CDR3 consists of 13 residues. The CDR3 loop is CASSLGGAETQYF. In DNA form, the CDR3 reads TGTGCCAGCAGTCTCGGGGGGGCAGAGACCCAGTACTTC.

The chain links TRBV7-2 to TRBJ1-3, with 10 bases fitting TRBD1. Germline V gene lookup returns CDR1 SGHTA and CDR2 FQGNSA. CDR3 length: 18 residues. Unmatched junction bases numbered 13, after V lost 1 base and J lost 7 bases. The DNA of the CDR3 is TGTGCCAGCAGCTTAGTTCGACTGGGACAGGGGTGGTGGAACACCATATATTTT. Residues: CASSLVRLGQGWWNTIYF.

The CDR3 coding sequence is TGCAGCGTGGCAAGAGGGCTAGGAGGTCCAGATACGCAGTATTTT. This codes for CSVARGLGGPDTQYF. The chain uses TRBV29-1 and TRBJ2-3; D is possibly TRBD2 (5 bases). In germline, CDR1 is SQVTM, CDR2 ANQGSEA. V dropped 6 bases and J dropped 4 bases, with 20 bases sitting between them. This CDR3 comprises 15 residues.

The chain recombines TRBV6-1 with TRBJ1-1; TRBD1 agrees at 12 bases. The V gene's germline CDR1 is MNHNS and CDR2 SASEGT. V was pared by 3 bases and J by 5 bases, with 1 base of the junction left unmatched. The CDR3 is 14 residues long. The CDR3 region is CASSEGQGATEAFF. The CDR3 DNA is TGTGCCAGCAGTGAGGGACAGGGGGCTACTGAAGCTTTCTTT.

On this clone itself: One end of the junction varies from germline; a read error may be responsible. The chain carries TRBV30 and TRBJ1-1, with TRBD1 identical over 10 bases. Germline V gives CDR1 GTSNPN, CDR2 SVGIG (reference sequence). CDR3 length equals 16 residues. In DNA form, the CDR3 reads TGTGCCTGGTGTGTGTTGGACAGGGGGATAGGCACTGAAGCTTTCTTT. Amino acid sequence: CAWCVLDRGIGTEAFF.

This rearrangement joins TRBV5-6 to TRBJ2-5, with 9 bases lining up with TRBD2. Germline loops: CDR1 SGHDT, CDR2 YYEEEE. V lost 1 base and J lost 5; bases outside the gene matches: 15. The CDR3 spans 18 residues. CDR3 nucleotides: TGTGCCAGCAGCTTGTACGGTCGGTCTAGCGGGACTATGGAGACCCAGTACTTC. Protein product: CASSLYGRSSGTMETQYF. Looking up the rest from reference TRBV5-6 and TRBJ2-5 gives the full variable domain: DAGVTQSPTHLIKTRGQQVTLRCSPKSGHDTVSWYQQALGQGPQFIFQYYEEEERQRGNFPDRFSGHQFPNYSSELNVNALLLGDSALYLCASSLYGRSSGTMETQYFGPGTRLLVL.

The chain uses TRBV2 and TRBJ1-5, with a possible D match to TRBD1 (6 bases). The CDR3 covers 13 residues. V lost 7 bases and J lost 3, with 10 bases in between. The germline gives CDR1 SNHLY, CDR2 FYNNEI. The CDR3 DNA reads TGTGCCAGCACCGAGGGGGTCAATCAGCCCCAGCATTTT. This encodes CASTEGVNQPQHF.

The V call is TRBV10-3, the J call TRBJ1-2, with D possibly being TRBD1 (6 bases). Germline CDR1 is ENHRY and CDR2 is SYGVKD. There are 13 residues in the CDR3. With 7 bases removed from V and 1 base from J, the gap between germline ends came to 10 bases. The CDR3 spells CAITDSINYGYTF. CDR3 sequence (DNA): TGTGCCATCACGGACAGCATTAACTATGGCTACACCTTC.

The rearrangement links TRBV7-9 to TRBJ1-1, with a possible D match to TRBD1 (5 bases). The germline CDR1 and CDR2 sequences are SEHNR and FQNEAQ (reference sequence). V lost 3 bases to trimming and J lost 11 bases, with 16 bases between them. The CDR3 runs to 13 residues. The CDR3 DNA sequence: TGTGCCAGCAGCTTCCGCTCAGGGTACTTGGCTTTCTTT. This encodes CASSFRSGYLAFF.

This clone has more than one count but fewer than ten. The chain couples TRBV2 to TRBJ1-2, with D maybe TRBD1 (5 bases). Germline values: CDR1 SNHLY, CDR2 FYNNEI. Trimming left V 3 bases short and J 5 bases short, with 10 bases between. CDR3 length equals 13 residues. The CDR3 nucleotides read TGTGCCAGCAGTGATCGGGGGATTTATGGCTACACCTTC. As protein: CASSDRGIYGYTF.

V gene TRBV4-2 combines with J gene TRBJ1-1; the match to TRBD1 covers 8 bases. Germline assignment: CDR1 LGHNA and CDR2 YNFKEQ. This CDR3 is built from 15 residues. V lost 0 bases, J lost 1 base, and 1 base stayed unmatched. The CDR3 DNA reads TGTGCCAGCAGCCAAGAGGGACAGGCGAACACTGAAGCTTTCTTT. Translated, it gives CASSQEGQANTEAFF.

This chain links TRBV7-2 with TRBJ2-7; 12 bases are a match to TRBD2. This CDR3 is 15 amino acids long. Germline V gene sequence: CDR1 SGHTA, CDR2 FQGNSA. After removal of 6 bases from V and 2 bases from J, the junction contained 5 bases not matched to a gene. The CDR3 spells CASSSGLAGTYEQYF. In DNA form, the CDR3 reads TGTGCCAGCAGTTCCGGACTAGCGGGAACCTACGAGCAGTACTTC. Combining the CDR3 with reference TRBV7-2 and TRBJ2-7 gives the whole variable domain GAGVSQSPSNKVTEKGKDVELRCDPISGHTALYWYRQSLGQGLEFLIYFQGNSAPDKSGLPSDRFSAERTGGSVSTLTIQRTQQEDSAVYLCASSSGLAGTYEQYFGPGTRLTVT.

V gene TRBV11-3 combines with J gene TRBJ2-6; D not resolved. The germline V gene has CDR1 SGHNT and CDR2 YENEEA. V shed 1 base and J shed 0 bases, with 4 bases lying between them. This CDR3 contains 15 residues. The chain's CDR3 is CASSLVSSGANVLTF. The CDR3 DNA reads as TGTGCCAGCAGCTTAGTTAGCTCTGGGGCCAACGTCCTGACTTTC.

This clone was observed a handful of times. The junction shows a germline mismatch at one end, possibly a read error. This chain connects TRBV7-9 to TRBJ2-2, with 7 bases aligning to TRBD1. Germline V gene lookup returns CDR1 SEHNR and CDR2 FQNEAQ (reference sequence). CDR3 length: 16 amino acids. CDR3 nucleotide sequence: TGTTCCAGCAGCCCATCGAAGACAGGGAAGCACGGGGAGCTGTTTTTT. Protein: CSSSPSKTGKHGELFF.

V gene TRBV10-3 combines with J gene TRBJ2-7, with D hard to call. V shed 5 bases and J shed 5 bases, with 13 bases lying between them. This CDR3 is built from 13 residues. Germline V gene data show CDR1 as ENHRY and CDR2 as SYGVKD. Written as DNA, the CDR3 is TGTGCCATCAGTTGGAAGGCGGCGGACGAGCAGTACTTC. Translated, it gives CAISWKAADEQYF.

This clone was observed a handful of times. The CDR3 DNA follows: TGTGCCAGCAGCGTACAAACAACCGGGGAGCTGTTTTTT. Its translation is CASSVQTTGELFF. The genes are TRBV9 and TRBJ2-2, with unresolved D. Germline CDR1 is SGDLS and CDR2 is YYNGEE. Trimming stripped 1 base from V and 5 bases from J, with 6 bases between. This CDR3 spans 13 amino acids.

The chain couples TRBV7-9 to TRBJ1-1, with TRBD1 matching 8 bases. This CDR3 is built from 13 residues. Germline V gene data show CDR1 as SEHNR and CDR2 as FQNEAQ (reference sequence). V shed 5 bases, J shed 7 bases, and the junction held 6 bases outside the gene matches. CDR3 sequence (DNA): TGTGCCAGCAGCCCACGGACAGGGAGTGAAGCTTTCTTT. It codes for CASSPRTGSEAFF.

The chain combines TRBV6-1 with TRBJ2-1, with 8 positions matching TRBD2. V was pared by 2 bases and J by 3 bases, with 3 bases of the junction left unmatched. CDR1 is MNHNS, CDR2 SASEGT, per germline. This CDR3 is built from 15 residues. In DNA, the CDR3 is TGTGCCAGCAGTGAACGGGAGGGCCTCTACAATGAGCAGTTCTTC. This codes for CASSEREGLYNEQFF.

This chain joins TRBV7-6 and TRBJ2-7; D possibly corresponds to TRBD2 (6 bases). The V gene's germline CDR1 is SGHVS and CDR2 FNYEAQ. The CDR3 has 17 residues. Trimming removed 3 bases at V and 3 bases at J, with 21 bases between. CDR3 in amino acids: CASSFRTGTSTFYEQYF. In nucleotides, the CDR3 is TGTGCCAGCAGCTTCCGCACCGGGACTTCTACCTTCTACGAGCAGTACTTC.

About this clone: At one end, the junction sequence differs from germline, possibly due to a read error. The chain carries TRBV7-9 and TRBJ1-1; the D gene is possibly TRBD1 (5 bases). This CDR3 spans 15 amino acids. Germline V gene sequence: CDR1 SEHNR, CDR2 FQNEAQ (reference sequence). CDR3 amino acids: CSSSLYGGSDPEAFF. In nucleotides, the CDR3 is TGTTCCAGCAGCTTATACGGGGGGTCGGATCCTGAAGCTTTCTTT.

The J gene is TRBJ1-1, the V gene TRBV5-4; D not certain. The CDR3 contains 13 residues. From germline, CDR1 is SGHNT and CDR2 YYREEE (reference sequence). V gave up 0 bases and J gave up 5 bases, with 8 bases separating them. The DNA for the CDR3 is TGTGCCAGCAGCTTGGGTGTACAAACTGAAGCTTTCTTT. Its protein is CASSLGVQTEAFF.

In this sample, this clone turned up a few times. The chain employs TRBV7-2 and TRBJ1-1; D may be TRBD1 (5 bases). There are 14 residues in the CDR3. V lost 3 bases to trimming and J lost 0 bases, with 8 bases between them. Germline V gene lookup returns CDR1 SGHTA and CDR2 FQGNSA. The CDR3 sequence is CASSFQGMNTEAFF. DNA of the CDR3: TGTGCCAGCAGCTTCCAGGGAATGAACACTGAAGCTTTCTTT.

This clone is a singleton in its sample. The chain employs TRBV7-9 and TRBJ1-2; D possibly corresponds to TRBD1 (6 bases). Germline CDR1 is SEHNR and CDR2 is FQNEAQ (reference sequence). CDR3 length equals 12 residues. Trimming took off 4 bases at V and 7 bases at J, with 10 bases between the two ends. CDR3: CASSSRDIGYTF. The CDR3 DNA reads TGTGCCAGCAGCTCCCGGGACATTGGCTACACCTTC.